This TCR beta chain was obtained from a study of naive and memory T cell subsets. Trimming shortened V by 6 bases and J by 4 bases, and 15 bases separated the two germline ends. The V gene's germline CDR1 is KGHSH and CDR2 LQKENI. This CDR3 is built from 14 residues. Two oligonucleotides, mixed equimolar, formed the beta constant-region primer covering TRBC1 and TRBC2. TCRdb re-called the UMI-ligation and nested PCR reads with MiXCR, one entry per CDR3 protein. This table holds about 150,000 distinct CDR3 sequences, 17% found once. Alpha and beta libraries were amplified separately from the second PCR onward. Cells stained for CD3, CD4, CD8, CD45RA and CD27 were sorted into four subsets.

The specimen sequenced was naive CD4+ T cells from blood. This TCR derives from a human donor in good health. V is TRBV18 and J is TRBJ2-5; TRBD2 is a possible D gene (6 bases). This CDR3 reads CASSHSEGGETQYF. In DNA form, the CDR3 reads TGTGCCAGCTCTCACTCCGAGGGAGGAGAGACCCAGTACTTC.